The clone carrying this T cell receptor (beta chain) was seen once. Its antigen is as yet unknown. Ophthalmopathy cases scored 3 or more on the Clinical Activity Score and 4 or more on NOSPECS grade, with duration below 3 months. This sample stems from a study of T cells in Graves' hyperthyroidism and ophthalmopathy. Study-level information: Peripheral blood was taken when the disease was first diagnosed, before any treatment began. Whole-study results and caveats: Most clonotypes expanded in the thyroid (above 0.001) were also present in blood. Using 13 V-J features, a model discriminated ophthalmopathy from stable hyperthyroidism.

V dropped 2 bases and J dropped 5; count of bases not matched to a gene: 8. The CDR3 length is 16 residues. Per germline, CDR1 DFQATT and CDR2 SNEGSKA (reference sequence). TCR beta CDR3 regions were amplified from RNA. The HTBI primer set served for first-round RT-PCR of the TCR CDR3. Each CDR3 protein is one row after TCRdb ran MiXCR on the multiplex PCR reads. The table shows 250,000 to 300,000 distinct CDR3 sequences, with about 19% occurring only once. Sequenced: blood. The clonotype was recovered from a man aged 50-60 years with Graves' ophthalmopathy. This chain joins TRBV20-1 and TRBJ1-6; TRBD1 agrees at 8 bases. CDR3 region: CSARTPGTGDNSPLHF. The CDR3 DNA sequence: TGCAGTGCTAGAACCCCCGGGACAGGTGATAATTCACCCCTCCACTTT.